This T cell receptor beta chain was sequenced during a study of T cells after yellow fever vaccination. Study results and caveats: Weaker overall, the secondary response nonetheless peaked faster (day 5 versus 15).

MiXCR was run by TCRdb on the 5' RACE reads, yielding one entry per CDR3 protein. The repertoire holds almost 600,000 distinct CDR3 sequences, with roughly 13% as singletons. A few counts support this clonotype. Its target is not known. This sequence was found in a man aged 30 to 39 who received the YFV17D yellow fever vaccine. The sample here was PBMCs, taken on the day of the yellow fever booster vaccination.

DNA of the CDR3: TGTGCCACCAACTCATACAATGAGCAGTTCTTC. Translated, it gives CATNSYNEQFF. This chain connects TRBV6-2 or TRBV6-3 to TRBJ2-1; D uncertain. Germline CDR1 reads MNHEY; CDR2 reads SVGEGT. CDR3 length equals 11 residues. Trimming pared 10 bases from V and 4 bases from J, leaving 8 bases between.